The clone carrying this T cell receptor beta chain was counted ten times or more. The sample belongs to a study of T cells after yellow fever vaccination. From germline, CDR1 is SGHNT and CDR2 YYREEE (reference sequence). CDR3 length: 10 amino acids. Trimming stripped 2 bases from V and 12 bases from J, with 6 bases between. TCRdb itself ran the 5' RACE reads through MiXCR, one entry per CDR3 protein. The profile shows more than 65,000 distinct CDR3 sequences, 5% to 6.5% of them singletons. The chain has TRBV5-4 and TRBJ2-1; D ambiguous. This sequence was found in a man younger than 35 who received the YFV17D yellow fever vaccine. This material consisted of CD4+ T cells sorted from PBMCs, taken less than 16 days after the first yellow fever vaccination. As DNA, the CDR3 is TGTGCCAGCAGCTTAATTGGGCAGTTCTTC. The encoded protein is CASSLIGQFF.